The 27 T cell receptor beta chains below all came from one sample that was sequenced in a study of cytomegalovirus exposure and HLA in healthy donors. Researchers ran the PCR with 60 Vbeta and 13 Jbeta primers. Libraries were prepared by immunoSEQ multiplex PCR; TCRdb keeps only in-frame clonotypes and omits some of them. The table has about 43,000 clones, around 60% seen once. Sequenced material: PBMCs. These receptors all come from a human donor in good health.

The chain employs TRBV7-2 and TRBJ2-7, with 10 bases matching TRBD2. The junction had 13 bases not matched to a gene; V was cut back by 4 bases and J by 7 bases. There are 16 residues in the CDR3. CDR1 is SGHTA and CDR2 is FQGNSA in the germline V gene. This CDR3 is CASSSPGATSGDEQYF. In DNA form, the CDR3 reads TGTGCCAGCAGCTCACCCGGCGCTACTAGCGGGGATGAGCAGTACTTC.

The chain links TRBV2 to TRBJ2-2; the D is unclear. Germline V gene data show CDR1 as SNHLY and CDR2 as FYNNEI. This CDR3 is 13 amino acids long. V was shortened by 7 bases and J by 0 bases, with 6 bases between the two germline ends. CDR3: CASMSANTGELFF. The CDR3 DNA follows: TGTGCCAGCATGAGCGCGAACACCGGGGAGCTGTTTTTT. The full variable domain, completed using reference TRBV2 and TRBJ2-2, is EPEVTQTPSHQVTQMGQEVILRCVPISNHLYFYWYRQILGQKVEFLVSFYNNEISEKSEIFDDQFSVERPDGSNFTLKIRSTKLEDSAMYFCASMSANTGELFFGEGSRLTVL.

The genes are TRBV11-2 and TRBJ2-1; 7 nucleotides align to TRBD1. CDR3 length: 16 residues. Trimming took 5 bases from V and 4 from J; bases not matched to a gene: 11. Per germline, CDR1 SGHAT and CDR2 FQNNGV. Written as DNA, the CDR3 is TGTGCCAGCAGCCCATTCAGGGACAGAGAATACAATGAGCAGTTCTTC. This translates into CASSPFRDREYNEQFF.

This chain joins TRBV10-1 and TRBJ2-7; no clear D. Trimming removed 0 bases at V and 2 bases at J, with 5 bases between. CDR1 is WNHNN, CDR2 SYGVQD, per germline (reference sequence). The CDR3 length is 13 residues. CDR3 in DNA: TGCGCCAGCAGTGAGTCACTGACCTACGAGCAGTACTTC. This sequence encodes CASSESLTYEQYF.

The chain employs TRBV2 and TRBJ1-2; 7 bases match TRBD1. Looked up from germline, CDR1 is SNHLY and CDR2 is FYNNEI. The CDR3 totals 11 residues. V was clipped by 5 bases and J by 14 bases; unmatched bases: 8. The DNA of the CDR3 is TGTGCCAGCAGTCAGGGGGTCAAGGGTACCTTC. Its protein is CASSQGVKGTF.

The V gene is TRBV28, the J gene TRBJ2-5; D unresolved. The CDR3 has 11 residues. With 5 bases removed from V and 7 bases from J, the gap between germline ends came to 8 bases. Germline CDR1 and CDR2: MDHEN and SYDVKM. In nucleotides, the CDR3 is TGTGCCAGCAGTGACTTAGGGACCCAGTACTTC. This codes for CASSDLGTQYF.

This rearrangement joins TRBV19 to TRBJ1-1; the D gene is possibly TRBD1 (5 bases). V lost 7 bases and J lost 2, with 14 bases in between. Germline CDR1 is LNHDA and CDR2 is SQIVND (reference sequence). CDR3 size: 14 residues. The chain's CDR3 is CASTKVQGNTEAFF. DNA of the CDR3: TGTGCCAGTACAAAGGTGCAGGGTAACACTGAAGCTTTCTTT.

This clone was counted only a few times. The genes are TRBV5-4 and TRBJ1-2; 7 bases fit TRBD1. The CDR3 is made up of 14 amino acids. CDR1 SGHNT and CDR2 YYREEE come from the germline V gene (reference sequence). V shed 4 bases and J 0 bases; nucleotides not matched to a gene: 3. The CDR3 here is CASSARGSNYGYTF. The CDR3 DNA reads TGTGCCAGCAGCGCCAGGGGGTCTAACTATGGCTACACCTTC.

This rearrangement joins TRBV2 to TRBJ2-3; possibly TRBD1 for D (5 bases). V shed 7 bases and J shed 6 bases, with 17 bases lying between them. This CDR3 is 14 amino acids long. Germline CDR1 and CDR2: SNHLY and FYNNEI. In nucleotides, the CDR3 is TGTGCCAGCAATAGGGGCAGGTTAGGGGATACGCAGTATTTT. Translation: CASNRGRLGDTQYF.

This clone was seen more than once but under ten times. This rearrangement joins TRBV30 to TRBJ2-6, with D perhaps matching TRBD1 (6 bases). This CDR3 contains 17 residues. The germline V gene has CDR1 GTSNPN and CDR2 SVGIG (reference sequence). Trimming shortened V by 3 bases and J by 4 bases, and 19 bases separated the two germline ends. CDR3 protein: CAWRAKGGLSGANVLTF. The CDR3 DNA is TGTGCCTGGAGGGCAAAAGGGGGTCTATCCGGGGCCAACGTCCTGACTTTC.

The rearrangement joins TRBV5-6 to TRBJ2-7; D is possibly TRBD1 (5 bases). The germline V gene encodes CDR1 SGHDT and CDR2 YYEEEE. The CDR3 has 14 amino acids. V was clipped by 1 base and J by 3 bases, with 11 bases between them. The chain's CDR3 is CASSLSSRDYEQYF. For the CDR3, the DNA is TGTGCCAGCAGCTTGAGCAGCAGGGACTACGAGCAGTACTTC. Using reference TRBV5-6 and TRBJ2-7 for the parts outside the CDR3, the full variable domain is DAGVTQSPTHLIKTRGQQVTLRCSPKSGHDTVSWYQQALGQGPQFIFQYYEEEERQRGNFPDRFSGHQFPNYSSELNVNALLLGDSALYLCASSLSSRDYEQYFGPGTRLTVT.

The chain carries TRBV9 and TRBJ2-1, with 7 bases aligning to TRBD1. Germline CDR1 and CDR2: SGDLS and YYNGEE. The V gene end was trimmed by 3 bases and the J gene end by 1 base; junction bases not matched to a gene: 4. The CDR3 has 15 amino acids. CDR3 sequence: CASSATGVSYNEQFF. CDR3 bases: TGTGCCAGCAGCGCCACAGGGGTGTCCTACAATGAGCAGTTCTTC.

As to this clone: The germline gene is not matched at one end of the junction; a read error may be the cause. J is TRBJ2-1 and V is TRBV7-7; 9 bases align to TRBD1. CDR1 and CDR2 from the germline V gene are SSHAT and FNYEAQ (reference sequence). The CDR3 runs 15 residues. The CDR3 DNA sequence: TGTGCTAGCAGTTCAGGGACAGGGACCTACAATGAGCAGTTCTTC. Its protein product is CASSSGTGTYNEQFF.

The genes are TRBV6-5 and TRBJ1-2; D not resolved. Germline V lookup: CDR1 MNHEY, CDR2 SVGAGI. CDR3 length: 14 residues. The germline V and J ends were trimmed by 5 bases and 4 bases, with 14 bases remaining between them. The CDR3 sequence: CASSDYGEGYGYTF. The CDR3 DNA reads TGTGCCAGCAGTGACTACGGGGAAGGCTATGGCTACACCTTC.

This chain links TRBV6-6 with TRBJ1-2; the D is unclear. V shed 6 bases and J shed 8 bases, with 16 bases lying between them. Germline loops: CDR1 MNHNY, CDR2 SVGAGI (reference sequence). There are 13 residues in the CDR3. In DNA form, the CDR3 reads TGTGCCAGCAGCTACGACCCCGGAGGGGGCTACACCTTC. Amino acids: CASSYDPGGGYTF.

This chain joins TRBV6-5 and TRBJ2-1; 9 nucleotides match TRBD1. Trimming removed 10 bases from V and 6 bases from J; junction bases left unmatched: 13. Per germline, CDR1 MNHEY and CDR2 SVGAGI. CDR3 length: 15 amino acids. CDR3 amino acids: CATTSRDRVFNEQFF. The CDR3 nucleotides are TGTGCCACCACCAGCCGGGACAGGGTGTTCAATGAGCAGTTCTTC.

This clone has a handful of counts. CDR3 loop: CASSLAEAYGYTF. In DNA form, the CDR3 reads TGTGCCAGTAGTCTGGCGGAGGCCTATGGCTACACCTTC. This rearrangement joins TRBV19 to TRBJ1-2; D gene ambiguous. The CDR3 covers 13 residues. Trimming stripped 5 bases from V and 4 bases from J, with 11 bases between. CDR1 is LNHDA, CDR2 SQIVND, per germline (reference sequence).

The chain recombines TRBV10-3 with TRBJ2-5, with 9 bases matching TRBD1. The V and J ends lost 6 bases and 4 bases, in that order; junction bases with no gene match: 6. This CDR3 has 14 residues. Germline CDR1 ENHRY, CDR2 SYGVKD. For the CDR3, the DNA is TGTGCCATCAGGGAACAGGGGGCGCGAGAGACCCAGTACTTC. Its translation: CAIREQGARETQYF.

This chain connects TRBV19 to TRBJ2-5, with 7 bases that match TRBD1. The CDR3 consists of 14 residues. V dropped 6 bases and J dropped 5; count of bases not matched to a gene: 9. Germline values: CDR1 LNHDA, CDR2 SQIVND (reference sequence). The chain's CDR3 is CASSQPQGRETQYF. The CDR3 DNA follows: TGTGCCAGTAGCCAACCACAGGGGCGGGAGACCCAGTACTTC.

The V gene is TRBV7-3, the J gene TRBJ2-3, with D unclear. Germline lookup yields CDR1 SGHTA and CDR2 FQGTGA. The V and J ends lost 3 bases and 0 bases respectively, with 7 bases between them. There are 14 residues in the CDR3. CDR3 sequence: CASSFRSSTDTQYF. DNA of the CDR3: TGTGCCAGCAGCTTCAGGTCTAGCACAGATACGCAGTATTTT.

The chain recombines TRBV6-5 with TRBJ2-5, with D possibly being TRBD2 (6 bases). The germline V and J ends were trimmed by 5 bases and 2 bases, with 12 bases remaining between them. The CDR3 runs to 14 residues. Germline V lookup: CDR1 MNHEY, CDR2 SVGAGI. The CDR3 DNA follows: TGTGCCAGCAGTCCCTTGGGGGGACAAGAGACCCAGTACTTC. This gives the protein CASSPLGGQETQYF.

The chain joins TRBV25-1 to TRBJ1-6; D unclear. V lost 6 bases, J lost 9 bases, and 9 bases lay in between. Looked up from germline, CDR1 is MGHDK and CDR2 is SYGVNS. This CDR3 is 12 amino acids long. For the CDR3, the DNA is TGTGCCAGCAGGGACTACCTTTCACCCCTCCACTTT. Its protein product is CASRDYLSPLHF.

This chain joins TRBV30 and TRBJ1-2, with a possible D match to TRBD1 (5 bases). The CDR3 runs to 15 residues. The V gene's germline CDR1 is GTSNPN and CDR2 SVGIG (reference sequence). With 4 bases removed from V and 3 bases from J, the gap between germline ends came to 18 bases. The chain's CDR3 is CAWTQGRRGYYGYTF. In nucleotides, the CDR3 is TGTGCCTGGACCCAAGGCAGGAGGGGATACTATGGCTACACCTTC.

This clone turned up a few times. The rearrangement uses TRBV15 and TRBJ1-5; D remains ambiguous. Trimming took off 1 base at V and 2 bases at J, with 6 bases between the two ends. The CDR3 extends over 14 amino acids. Germline CDR1 reads LNHNV; CDR2 reads YYDKDF (reference sequence). The CDR3 DNA follows: TGTGCCACCAGCAGAGTGGCGGGCAATCAGCCCCAGCATTTT. This sequence encodes CATSRVAGNQPQHF. Looking up the rest from reference TRBV15 and TRBJ1-5 gives the full variable domain: DAMVIQNPRYQVTQFGKPVTLSCSQTLNHNVMYWYQQKSSQAPKLLFHYYDKDFNNEADTPDNFQSRRPNTSFCFLDIRSPGLGDTAMYLCATSRVAGNQPQHFGDGTRLSIL.

V gene TRBV4-2 combines with J gene TRBJ2-7, with D possibly matching TRBD2 (6 bases). The germline V gene encodes CDR1 LGHNA and CDR2 YNFKEQ. This CDR3 is 14 amino acids long. Trimming took off 3 bases at V and 5 bases at J, with 14 bases between the two ends. The chain's CDR3 is CASSQSGGANEQYF. The CDR3 nucleotides read TGTGCCAGCAGCCAGTCCGGGGGAGCGAACGAGCAGTACTTC.

The chain has TRBV4-3 and TRBJ1-2; the match to TRBD1 covers 7 bases. The CDR3 covers 15 residues. J was trimmed by 3 bases and V by 1 base; bases with no gene match: 5. Germline lookup yields CDR1 LGHNA and CDR2 YSLEER. CDR3 sequence: CASSQGPGTDYGYTF. The DNA of the CDR3 is TGCGCCAGCAGCCAAGGTCCCGGGACAGACTATGGCTACACCTTC.

There are a few counts of this clone. This sequence joins TRBV4-1 and TRBJ2-5; 8 nucleotides align to TRBD2. The V gene's germline CDR1 is MGHRA and CDR2 YSYEKL. This CDR3 is built from 15 residues. J gave up 0 bases and V 3 bases, and 3 bases lay outside the gene matches. The chain's CDR3 is CASSQRGADQETQYF. CDR3 in DNA: TGCGCCAGCAGCCAGCGGGGGGCGGACCAAGAGACCCAGTACTTC.